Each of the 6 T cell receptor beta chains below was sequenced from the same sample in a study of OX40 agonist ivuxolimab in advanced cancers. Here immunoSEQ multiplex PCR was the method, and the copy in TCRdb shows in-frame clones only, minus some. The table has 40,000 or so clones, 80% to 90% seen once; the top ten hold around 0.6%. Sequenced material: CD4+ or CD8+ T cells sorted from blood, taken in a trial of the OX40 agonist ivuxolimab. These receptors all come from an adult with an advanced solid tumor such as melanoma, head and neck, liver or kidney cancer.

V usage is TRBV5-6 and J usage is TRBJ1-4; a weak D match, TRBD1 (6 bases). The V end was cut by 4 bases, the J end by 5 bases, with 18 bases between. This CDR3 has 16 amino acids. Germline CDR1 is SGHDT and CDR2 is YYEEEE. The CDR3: CASSQWRGRANEKLFF. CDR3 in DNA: TGTGCCAGCAGCCAATGGAGGGGGAGGGCAAATGAAAAACTGTTTTTT.

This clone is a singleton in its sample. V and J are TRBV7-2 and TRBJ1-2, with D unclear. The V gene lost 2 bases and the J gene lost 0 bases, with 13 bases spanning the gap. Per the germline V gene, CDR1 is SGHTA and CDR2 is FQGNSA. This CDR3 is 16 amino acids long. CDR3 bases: TGTGCCAGCAGCTTAAGGGCCCCTCTTTCTAACTATGGCTACACCTTC. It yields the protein CASSLRAPLSNYGYTF.

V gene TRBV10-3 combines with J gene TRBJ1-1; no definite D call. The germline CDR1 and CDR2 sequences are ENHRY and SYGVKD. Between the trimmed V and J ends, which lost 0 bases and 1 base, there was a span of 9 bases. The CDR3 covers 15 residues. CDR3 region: CAISESPRGNTEAFF. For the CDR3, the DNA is TGTGCCATCAGTGAGTCGCCCCGCGGGAACACTGAAGCTTTCTTT.

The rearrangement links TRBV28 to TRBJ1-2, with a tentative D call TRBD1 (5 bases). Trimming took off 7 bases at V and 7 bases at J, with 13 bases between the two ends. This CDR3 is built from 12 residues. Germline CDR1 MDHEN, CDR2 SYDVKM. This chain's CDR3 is CASTWGSFGYTF. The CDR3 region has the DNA TGTGCCAGCACCTGGGGGTCCTTTGGCTACACCTTC.

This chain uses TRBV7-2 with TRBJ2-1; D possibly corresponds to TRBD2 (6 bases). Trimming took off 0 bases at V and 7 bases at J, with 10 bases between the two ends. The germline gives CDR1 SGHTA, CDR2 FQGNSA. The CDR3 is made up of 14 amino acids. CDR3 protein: CASSLADGGNEQFF. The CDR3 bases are TGTGCCAGCAGCTTAGCCGACGGAGGGAATGAGCAGTTCTTC.

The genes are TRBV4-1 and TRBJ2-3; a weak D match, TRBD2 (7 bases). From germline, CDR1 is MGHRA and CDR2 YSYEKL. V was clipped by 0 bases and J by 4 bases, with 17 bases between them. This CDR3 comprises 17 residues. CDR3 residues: CASSQDRQGGVADTQYF. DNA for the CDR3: TGCGCCAGCAGCCAAGATAGGCAAGGGGGGGTTGCAGATACGCAGTATTTT.